The 3 T cell receptor beta chains reported below all come from one sample, sequenced in a study of blood T cell repertoires in COVID-19. Assay: immunoSEQ multiplex PCR; the TCRdb copy retains only in-frame clones and omits some. The table includes over 250,000 clones, roughly 87% detected once. Sequencing used peripheral blood. All receptors derive from a woman younger than 45 with acute or convalescent COVID-19.

The chain is built from TRBV15 and TRBJ2-1; 10 nucleotides line up with TRBD2. The CDR3 has 16 amino acids. Looked up from germline, CDR1 is LNHNV and CDR2 is YYDKDF (reference sequence). V lost 3 bases, J lost 7 bases, and 9 bases stayed unmatched. Here the CDR3 reads CATSRGSGRAVNEQFF. The DNA for the CDR3 is TGTGCCACCAGCAGGGGCAGCGGGAGGGCCGTGAATGAGCAGTTCTTC.

This clone was detected only a few times. The chain recombines TRBV30 with TRBJ2-1; no firm D call. CDR1 and CDR2 from the germline V gene are GTSNPN and SVGIG (reference sequence). Trimming shortened V by 3 bases and J by 10 bases, and 13 bases separated the two germline ends. The CDR3 length is 12 residues. The CDR3 DNA is TGTGCCTGGAGCCCTCTAGTATCCGAGCAGTTCTTC. Translating it yields CAWSPLVSEQFF.

This clone was detected only a few times. The rearrangement links TRBV4-2 to TRBJ2-1; TRBD2 agrees at 8 bases. The germline gives CDR1 LGHNA, CDR2 YNFKEQ. Losses at the gene ends were 4 bases for V and 0 bases for J; bases not matched to a gene: 5. The CDR3 has 16 amino acids. The CDR3 sequence: CASSPAGDLSYNEQFF. The CDR3 DNA follows: TGTGCCAGCAGCCCAGCGGGAGACCTCTCCTACAATGAGCAGTTCTTC.